The 16 T cell receptor beta chains presented below share a single source sample, sequenced in a study of blood T cell repertoires in COVID-19. Sequenced by immunoSEQ multiplex PCR; TCRdb stores in-frame clones only, minus some. This table holds about 320,000 clones, approximately 84% found once. Sequencing was carried out using PBMCs or T cells enriched from blood (not recorded which). The receptors come from a woman between 18 and 30 years old who had recovered from COVID-19.

The chain couples TRBV13 to TRBJ1-1; 7 nucleotides align to TRBD1. Germline CDR1 is PRHDT and CDR2 is FYEKMQ (reference sequence). The CDR3 has 14 amino acids. V lost 2 bases, J lost 5 bases, and 5 bases stayed unmatched. CDR3 amino acids: CASSLQGGRTEAFF. The CDR3 DNA follows: TGTGCCAGCAGCTTACAGGGGGGACGAACTGAAGCTTTCTTT.

Here the CDR3 DNA reads TGTGCCAGCTCACCAATCCGGGAGGGCTATGGCTACACCTTC. This sequence encodes CASSPIREGYGYTF. The rearrangement joins TRBV18 to TRBJ1-2, with D uncertain. This CDR3 has 14 amino acids. The V end was cut by 2 bases, the J end by 4 bases, with 11 bases between. The V gene's germline CDR1 is KGHSH and CDR2 LQKENI.

The chain combines TRBV27 with TRBJ1-2; 8 nucleotides line up with TRBD1. The CDR3 runs 12 residues. Germline values: CDR1 MNHEY, CDR2 SMNVEV (reference sequence). V dropped 11 bases and J dropped 7; count of bases not matched to a gene: 9. The chain's CDR3 is CADQGAHGGYTF. DNA of the CDR3: TGTGCCGATCAGGGGGCGCATGGTGGCTACACCTTC.

The chain is built from TRBV3-1 (or the pseudogene TRBV3-2) and TRBJ1-2; no firm D call. The CDR3 length is 13 residues. Trimming shortened V by 4 bases and J by 0 bases, and 6 bases separated the two germline ends. CDR1 is LGHDT and CDR2 is YNNKEL in the germline V gene (reference sequence). CDR3 sequence (DNA): TGTGCCAGCAGCCCCCGTTCTAACTATGGCTACACCTTC. Residues: CASSPRSNYGYTF.

The CDR3 DNA reads TGTGCCAGTAAGGGAGTATCCTACAATGAGCAGTTCTTC. This encodes CASKGVSYNEQFF. The rearrangement uses TRBV19 and TRBJ2-1, with a weak D call TRBD2 (5 bases). Germline assignment: CDR1 LNHDA and CDR2 SQIVND (reference sequence). Trimming took 7 bases from V and 1 from J, leaving 8 bases between them. The CDR3 is made up of 13 amino acids.

The gene calls are TRBV28 and TRBJ1-2; 10 bases are shared with TRBD1. CDR3 length: 16 amino acids. The ends lost 8 bases at V and 3 bases at J; junction bases unmatched: 12. The germline gives CDR1 MDHEN, CDR2 SYDVKM. The CDR3 reads CASRPGQGKSDYGYTF. CDR3 coding DNA: TGTGCCAGCCGGCCGGGACAGGGGAAGTCAGACTATGGCTACACCTTC.

The chain combines TRBV15 with TRBJ1-1; no definite D call. This CDR3 has 12 amino acids. Germline loops: CDR1 LNHNV, CDR2 YYDKDF (reference sequence). V was shortened by 6 bases and J by 0 bases, with 5 bases between the two germline ends. The CDR3 protein is CATSPMNTEAFF. CDR3 sequence (DNA): TGTGCCACCAGTCCCATGAACACTGAAGCTTTCTTT.

The J gene is TRBJ1-1, the V gene TRBV19; D ambiguous. This CDR3 comprises 16 residues. CDR1 and CDR2 from the germline V gene are LNHDA and SQIVND (reference sequence). V was shortened by 4 bases and J by 0 bases, with 15 bases between the two germline ends. The CDR3: CASSTHREVMNTEAFF. In nucleotides, the CDR3 is TGTGCCAGTAGTACCCACCGGGAGGTAATGAACACTGAAGCTTTCTTT.

The CDR3 sequence is CASSLLAGISYNEQFF. CDR3 bases: TGTGCCAGCAGCCTCCTAGCGGGGATTTCCTACAATGAGCAGTTCTTC. The chain recombines TRBV3-1 (or the pseudogene TRBV3-2) with TRBJ2-1; 9 bases agree with TRBD2. Germline assignment: CDR1 LGHDT and CDR2 YNNKEL (reference sequence). The CDR3 runs 16 residues. With 4 bases clipped from V and 1 base from J, the junction kept 5 bases outside the gene matches.

V gene TRBV30 combines with J gene TRBJ1-4; no firm D call. The ends were cut back, 3 bases at V and 0 bases at J, with 8 bases in the middle. The CDR3 length is 14 residues. CDR1 is GTSNPN, CDR2 SVGIG, per germline (reference sequence). The CDR3 here is CAWSRHATNEKLFF. Written as DNA, the CDR3 is TGTGCCTGGAGCAGACATGCAACTAATGAAAAACTGTTTTTT.

This chain links TRBV9 with TRBJ2-5; TRBD2 agrees at 9 bases. Germline V gives CDR1 SGDLS, CDR2 YYNGEE. The CDR3 totals 17 residues. V lost 4 bases and J lost 5; bases outside the gene matches: 15. The CDR3 loop is CASSFPRGSGGTETQYF. The CDR3 DNA reads as TGTGCCAGCAGCTTTCCCAGAGGTAGCGGGGGAACGGAGACCCAGTACTTC.

The chain links TRBV10-1 to TRBJ1-3, with 7 bases fitting TRBD1. This CDR3 is 19 amino acids long. J lost 2 bases, V lost 2 bases, and 15 bases had no gene match. Germline CDR1 WNHNN, CDR2 SYGVQD (reference sequence). CDR3: CASSERGPPICLTGNTIYF. DNA for the CDR3: TGCGCCAGCAGTGAGAGGGGGCCTCCCATTTGTTTAACTGGAAACACCATATATTTT.

V usage is TRBV5-4 and J usage is TRBJ2-3; TRBD2 matches 13 bases. CDR1 and CDR2 (germline): SGHNT, YYREEE (reference sequence). J was trimmed by 1 base and V by 4 bases; bases with no gene match: 3. The length of the CDR3 is 16 residues. The CDR3 protein is CASSGTSGKGTDTQYF. CDR3 nucleotides: TGTGCCAGCAGCGGGACTAGCGGGAAGGGCACAGATACGCAGTATTTT.

The genes are TRBV24-1 and TRBJ2-3, with TRBD1 matching over 12 bases. Germline lookup yields CDR1 KGHDR and CDR2 SFDVKD. The CDR3 loop spans 17 amino acids. Trimming took 1 base from V and 6 from J; bases not matched to a gene: 7. The DNA of the CDR3 is TGTGCCACCAGTGATTTTCCGGGACAGGGGGCCGGGGATACGCAGTATTTT. Translating it yields CATSDFPGQGAGDTQYF.

The chain has TRBV9 and TRBJ2-1; 9 nucleotides line up with TRBD1. CDR1 SGDLS and CDR2 YYNGEE come from the germline V gene. The CDR3 runs 15 residues. With V trimmed by 1 base and J by 8 bases, 7 bases remained unmatched. For the CDR3, the DNA is TGTGCCAGCAGCGTATCCGTTGGGACAGGGTATGAGCAGTTCTTC. This translates into CASSVSVGTGYEQFF.

This chain uses TRBV27 with TRBJ2-2; D not resolved. The CDR3 loop spans 15 amino acids. V lost 4 bases to trimming and J lost 4 bases, with 13 bases between them. The germline CDR1 and CDR2 sequences are MNHEY and SMNVEV (reference sequence). CDR3 nucleotides: TGTGCCAGCAGTTCCCTCCCTTCGAGCACCGGGGAGCTGTTTTTT. It codes for CASSSLPSSTGELFF.